This TCR beta chain was sequenced in a study of early T cells in non-severe SARS-CoV-2 infection. Overall study: Whole-blood bulk RNA, unsorted, was sequenced, and chains were unpaired.

A word on this clonotype: The target antigen is unknown.

Regarding the study as a whole: Anti-spike CD8 specificities were favored by VDJdb matching, whose results missed private and CD4 specificities.

V was pared by 1 base and J by 5 bases, with 7 bases between. Per the germline V gene, CDR1 is SGDLS and CDR2 is YYNGEE. The length of the CDR3 is 13 residues. Attachment of unique molecular identifiers was made to individual cDNA molecules. TCRdb reprocessed the 5' RACE reads with MiXCR, giving one entry per CDR3 protein. The sample lists 85,000 to 90,000 distinct CDR3 sequences, over 13% seen once, with roughly 6.4% in the top ten. The rearrangement links TRBV9 to TRBJ2-1; D ambiguous. This TCR came from an adult who was a healthcare worker with PCR-confirmed SARS-CoV-2 infection or an uninfected control (not recorded which). Material for sequencing was whole blood. This CDR3 reads CASSVLLDNEQFF. The CDR3, as DNA: TGTGCCAGCAGCGTACTACTGGACAATGAGCAGTTCTTC.